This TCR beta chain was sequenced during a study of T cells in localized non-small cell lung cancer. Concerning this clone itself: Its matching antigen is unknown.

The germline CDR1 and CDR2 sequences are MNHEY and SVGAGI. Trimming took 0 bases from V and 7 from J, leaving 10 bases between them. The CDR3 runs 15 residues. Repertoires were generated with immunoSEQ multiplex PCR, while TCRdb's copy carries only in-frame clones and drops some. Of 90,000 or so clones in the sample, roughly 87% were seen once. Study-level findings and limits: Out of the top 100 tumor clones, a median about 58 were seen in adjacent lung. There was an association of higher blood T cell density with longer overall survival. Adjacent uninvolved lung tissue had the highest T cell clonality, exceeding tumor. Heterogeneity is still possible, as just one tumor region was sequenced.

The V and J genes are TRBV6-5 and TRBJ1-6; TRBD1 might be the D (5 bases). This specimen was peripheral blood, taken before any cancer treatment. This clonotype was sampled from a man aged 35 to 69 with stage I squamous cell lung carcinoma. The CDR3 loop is CASSYSGTPNSPLHF. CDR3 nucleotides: TGTGCCAGCAGTTACTCCGGGACTCCCAATTCACCCCTCCACTTT.